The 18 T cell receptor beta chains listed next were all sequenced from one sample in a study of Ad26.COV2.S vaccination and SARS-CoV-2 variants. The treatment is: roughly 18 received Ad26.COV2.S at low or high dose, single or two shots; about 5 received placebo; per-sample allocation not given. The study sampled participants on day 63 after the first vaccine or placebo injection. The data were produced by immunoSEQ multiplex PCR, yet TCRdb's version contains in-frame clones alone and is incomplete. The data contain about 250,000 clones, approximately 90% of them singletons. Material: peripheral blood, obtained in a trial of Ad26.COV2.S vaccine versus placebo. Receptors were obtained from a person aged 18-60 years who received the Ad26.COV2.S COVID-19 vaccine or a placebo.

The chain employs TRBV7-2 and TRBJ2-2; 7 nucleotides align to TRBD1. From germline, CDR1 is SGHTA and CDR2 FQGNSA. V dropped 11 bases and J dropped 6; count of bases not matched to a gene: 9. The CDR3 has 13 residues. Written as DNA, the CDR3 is TGTGCCGGACGACAGGGTCGGGCCGGGGAGCTGTTTTTT. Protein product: CAGRQGRAGELFF.

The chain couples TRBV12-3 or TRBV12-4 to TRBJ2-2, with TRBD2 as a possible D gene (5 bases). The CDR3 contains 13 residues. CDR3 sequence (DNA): TGTGCAACCGGTAGCGCGAACACCGGGGAGCTGTTTTTT. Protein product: CATGSANTGELFF.

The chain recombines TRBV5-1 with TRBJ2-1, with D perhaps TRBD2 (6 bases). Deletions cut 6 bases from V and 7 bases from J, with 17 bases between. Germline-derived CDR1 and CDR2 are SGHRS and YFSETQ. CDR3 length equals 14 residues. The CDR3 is CASTNVGGSNEQFF. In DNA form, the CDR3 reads TGCGCCAGCACCAATGTGGGGGGAAGTAATGAGCAGTTCTTC.

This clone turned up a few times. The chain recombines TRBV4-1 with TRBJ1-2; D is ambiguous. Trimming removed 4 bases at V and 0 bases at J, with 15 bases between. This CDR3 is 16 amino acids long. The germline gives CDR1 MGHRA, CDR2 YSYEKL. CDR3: CASSPLTPRANYGYTF. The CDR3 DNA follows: TGCGCCAGCAGCCCGCTCACCCCGCGGGCTAACTATGGCTACACCTTC.

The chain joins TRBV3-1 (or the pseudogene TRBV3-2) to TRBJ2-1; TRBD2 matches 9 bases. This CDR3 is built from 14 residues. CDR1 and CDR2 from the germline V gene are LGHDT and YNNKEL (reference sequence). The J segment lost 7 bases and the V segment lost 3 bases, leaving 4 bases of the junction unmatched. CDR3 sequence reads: CASSHGLARNEQFF. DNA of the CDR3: TGTGCCAGCAGCCATGGACTAGCGCGGAATGAGCAGTTCTTC.

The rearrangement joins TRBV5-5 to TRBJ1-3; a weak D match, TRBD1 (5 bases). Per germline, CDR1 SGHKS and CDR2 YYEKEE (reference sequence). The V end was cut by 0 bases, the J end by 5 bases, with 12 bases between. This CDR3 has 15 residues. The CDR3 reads CASSLERDGRNTIYF. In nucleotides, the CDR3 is TGTGCCAGCAGCTTGGAGAGGGACGGCCGAAACACCATATATTTT.

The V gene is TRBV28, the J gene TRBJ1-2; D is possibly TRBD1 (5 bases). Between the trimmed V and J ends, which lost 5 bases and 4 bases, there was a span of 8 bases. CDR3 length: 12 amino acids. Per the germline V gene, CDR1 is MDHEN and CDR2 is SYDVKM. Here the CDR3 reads CASSPTVYGYTF. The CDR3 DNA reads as TGTGCCAGCAGTCCGACAGTCTATGGCTACACCTTC.

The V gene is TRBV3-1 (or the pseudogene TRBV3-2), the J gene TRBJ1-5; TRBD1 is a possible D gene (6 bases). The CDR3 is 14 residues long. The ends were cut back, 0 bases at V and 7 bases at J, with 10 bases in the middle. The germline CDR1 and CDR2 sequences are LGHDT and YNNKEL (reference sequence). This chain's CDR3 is CASSQDLGGQPQHF. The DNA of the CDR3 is TGTGCCAGCAGCCAAGATCTCGGGGGCCAGCCCCAGCATTTT.

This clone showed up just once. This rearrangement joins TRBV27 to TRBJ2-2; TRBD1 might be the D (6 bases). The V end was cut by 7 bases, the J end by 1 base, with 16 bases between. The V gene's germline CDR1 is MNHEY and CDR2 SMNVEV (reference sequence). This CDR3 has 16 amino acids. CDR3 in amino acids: CASTTWDKLNTGELFF. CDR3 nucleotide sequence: TGTGCCAGCACCACCTGGGACAAGCTGAACACCGGGGAGCTGTTTTTT.

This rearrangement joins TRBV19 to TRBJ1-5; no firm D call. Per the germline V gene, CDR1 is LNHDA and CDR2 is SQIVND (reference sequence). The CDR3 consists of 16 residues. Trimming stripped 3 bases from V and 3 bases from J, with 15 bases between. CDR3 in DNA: TGTGCCAGTAGTATGGGATTCCGGTCTCTCAATCAGCCCCAGCATTTT. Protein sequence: CASSMGFRSLNQPQHF.

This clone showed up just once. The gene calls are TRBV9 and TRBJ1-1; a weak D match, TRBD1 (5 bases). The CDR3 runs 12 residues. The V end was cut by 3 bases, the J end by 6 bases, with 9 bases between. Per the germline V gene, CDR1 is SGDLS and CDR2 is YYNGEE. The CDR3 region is CASSATGSEAFF. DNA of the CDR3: TGTGCCAGCAGCGCAACAGGCTCTGAAGCTTTCTTT.

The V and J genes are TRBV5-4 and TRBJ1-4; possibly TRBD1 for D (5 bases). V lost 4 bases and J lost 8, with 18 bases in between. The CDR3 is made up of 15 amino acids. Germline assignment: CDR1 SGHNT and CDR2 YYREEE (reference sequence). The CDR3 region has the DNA TGTGCCAGCAGCGTTGGGACGGAGAGTGCGGAAAAACTGTTTTTT. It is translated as CASSVGTESAEKLFF.

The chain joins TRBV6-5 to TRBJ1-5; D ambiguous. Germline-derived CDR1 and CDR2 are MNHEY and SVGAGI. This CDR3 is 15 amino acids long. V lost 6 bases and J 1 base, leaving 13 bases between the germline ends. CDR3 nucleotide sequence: TGTGCCAGCAGGTTGACCGCAGGAAGCAATCAGCCCCAGCATTTT. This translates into CASRLTAGSNQPQHF.

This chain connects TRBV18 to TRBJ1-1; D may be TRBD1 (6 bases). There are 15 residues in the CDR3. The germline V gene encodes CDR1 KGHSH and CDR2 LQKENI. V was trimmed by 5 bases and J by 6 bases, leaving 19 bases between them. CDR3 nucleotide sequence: TGTGCCAGCTCAACCGGGGGCCCACCGGGGGCTGAAGCTTTCTTT. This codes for CASSTGGPPGAEAFF.

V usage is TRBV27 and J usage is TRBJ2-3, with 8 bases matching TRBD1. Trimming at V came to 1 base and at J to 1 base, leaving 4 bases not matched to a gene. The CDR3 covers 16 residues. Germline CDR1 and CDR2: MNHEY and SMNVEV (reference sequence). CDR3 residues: CASSLFATGGTDTQYF. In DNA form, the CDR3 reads TGTGCCAGCAGTTTATTCGCGACAGGGGGCACAGATACGCAGTATTTT.

DNA for the CDR3: TGTGCCAGCAGTGACTTAGACACCATCTTCCTCTATGGCTACACCTTC. Its translation is CASSDLDTIFLYGYTF. The gene calls are TRBV6-1 and TRBJ1-2; no clear D gene. From germline, CDR1 is MNHNS and CDR2 SASEGT. Trimming cost V 3 bases and J 4 bases, with 18 bases left between them. The CDR3 runs 16 residues.

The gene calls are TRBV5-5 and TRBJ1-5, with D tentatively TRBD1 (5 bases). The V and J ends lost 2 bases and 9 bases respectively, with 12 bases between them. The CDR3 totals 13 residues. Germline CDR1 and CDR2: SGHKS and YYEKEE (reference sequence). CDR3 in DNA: TGTGCCAGCAGCTTTTACGGTACAGGGCCCCAGCATTTT. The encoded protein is CASSFYGTGPQHF.

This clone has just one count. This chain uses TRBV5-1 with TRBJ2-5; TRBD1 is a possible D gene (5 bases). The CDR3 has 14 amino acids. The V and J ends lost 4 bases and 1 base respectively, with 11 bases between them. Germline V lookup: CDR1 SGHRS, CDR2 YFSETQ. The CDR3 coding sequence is TGCGCCAGCAGCCTTTCAGGGCTCCAAGAGACCCAGTACTTC. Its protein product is CASSLSGLQETQYF.